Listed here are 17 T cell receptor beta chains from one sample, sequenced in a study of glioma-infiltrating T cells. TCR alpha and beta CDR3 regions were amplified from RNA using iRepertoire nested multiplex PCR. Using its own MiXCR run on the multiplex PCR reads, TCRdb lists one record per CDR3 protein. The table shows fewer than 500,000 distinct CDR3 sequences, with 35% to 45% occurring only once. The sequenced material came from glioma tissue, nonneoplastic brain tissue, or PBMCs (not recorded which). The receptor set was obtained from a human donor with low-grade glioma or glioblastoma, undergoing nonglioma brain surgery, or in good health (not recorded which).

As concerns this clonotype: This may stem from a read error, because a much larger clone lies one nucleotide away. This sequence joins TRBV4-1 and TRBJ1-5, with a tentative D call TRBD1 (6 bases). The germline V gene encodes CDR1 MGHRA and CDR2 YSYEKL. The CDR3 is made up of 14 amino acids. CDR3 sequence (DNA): TGCGCCAGCAGCAAAGACAGGAGCAATCAGCCCCAGCATTTT. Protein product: CASSKDRSNQPQHF.

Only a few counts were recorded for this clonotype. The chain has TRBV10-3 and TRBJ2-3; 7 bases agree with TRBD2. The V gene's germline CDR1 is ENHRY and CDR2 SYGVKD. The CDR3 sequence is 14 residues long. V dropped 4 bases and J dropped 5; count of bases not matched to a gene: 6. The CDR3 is CAISVAGVEDTQYF. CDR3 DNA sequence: TGTGCCATCAGTGTTGCGGGGGTGGAAGATACGCAGTATTTT.

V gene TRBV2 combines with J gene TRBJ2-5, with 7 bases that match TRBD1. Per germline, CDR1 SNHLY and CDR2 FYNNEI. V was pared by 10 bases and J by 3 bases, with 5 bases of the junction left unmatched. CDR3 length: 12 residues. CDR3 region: CAIAGTEETQYF. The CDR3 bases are TGTGCCATCGCCGGGACAGAAGAGACCCAGTACTTC.

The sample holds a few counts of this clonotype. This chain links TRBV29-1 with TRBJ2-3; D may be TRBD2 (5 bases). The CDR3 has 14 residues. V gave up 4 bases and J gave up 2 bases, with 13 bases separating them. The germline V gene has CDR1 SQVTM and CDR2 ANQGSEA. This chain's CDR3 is CSVARDLSTDTQYF. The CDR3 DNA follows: TGCAGCGTTGCACGGGATCTCTCCACAGATACGCAGTATTTT.

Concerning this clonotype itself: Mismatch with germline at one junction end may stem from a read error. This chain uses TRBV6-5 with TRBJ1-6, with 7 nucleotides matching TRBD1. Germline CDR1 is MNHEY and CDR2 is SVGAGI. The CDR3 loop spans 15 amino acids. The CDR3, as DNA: TGTGCCAGCAGTTACTCCGGGACAGTCCGCTCACCCATCCACTTT. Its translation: CASSYSGTVRSPIHF.

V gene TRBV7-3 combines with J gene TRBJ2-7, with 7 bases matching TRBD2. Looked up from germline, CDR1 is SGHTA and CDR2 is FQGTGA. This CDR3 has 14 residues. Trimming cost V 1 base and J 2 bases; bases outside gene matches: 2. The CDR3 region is CASSLRLAAYEQYF. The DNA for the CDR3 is TGTGCCAGCAGCTTAAGACTAGCCGCCTACGAGCAGTACTTC.

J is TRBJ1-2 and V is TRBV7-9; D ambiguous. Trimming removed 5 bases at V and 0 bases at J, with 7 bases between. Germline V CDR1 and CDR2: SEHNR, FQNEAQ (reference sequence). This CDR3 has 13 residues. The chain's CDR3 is CASSERSNYGYTF. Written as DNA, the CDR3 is TGTGCCAGCAGCGAGAGATCTAACTATGGCTACACCTTC.

This CDR3 is CASSYSASLPYEQYF. CDR3 nucleotide sequence: TGTGCCAGCAGTTACTCGGCCAGTTTACCCTACGAGCAGTACTTC. The chain uses TRBV6-5 and TRBJ2-7; no clear D gene. The CDR3 covers 15 residues. Germline V gene sequence: CDR1 MNHEY, CDR2 SVGAGI. The V end lost 0 bases, the J end lost 2 bases, and 11 bases lay between the germline ends.

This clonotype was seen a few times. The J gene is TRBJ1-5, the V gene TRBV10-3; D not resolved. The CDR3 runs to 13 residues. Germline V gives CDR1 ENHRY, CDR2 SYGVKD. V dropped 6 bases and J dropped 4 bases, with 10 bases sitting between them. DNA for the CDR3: TGTGCCATCAGGGATGGGCGAAATCAGCCCCAGCATTTT. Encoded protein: CAIRDGRNQPQHF.

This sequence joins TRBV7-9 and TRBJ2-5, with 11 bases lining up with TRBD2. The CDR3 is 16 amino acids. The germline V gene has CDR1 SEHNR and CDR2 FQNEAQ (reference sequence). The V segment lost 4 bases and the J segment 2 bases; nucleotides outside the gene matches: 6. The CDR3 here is CASSSRRLAGQETQYF. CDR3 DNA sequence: TGTGCCAGCAGCTCAAGACGACTAGCGGGGCAAGAGACCCAGTACTTC.

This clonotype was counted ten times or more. This chain's CDR3 is CASSLGLAGNIQYF. In nucleotides, the CDR3 is TGTGCCAGCAGTTTAGGGCTAGCGGGTAACATTCAGTACTTC. The rearrangement links TRBV27 to TRBJ2-4; 8 bases line up with TRBD2. Germline values: CDR1 MNHEY, CDR2 SMNVEV (reference sequence). The J segment lost 7 bases and the V segment lost 2 bases, leaving 4 bases of the junction unmatched. This CDR3 has 14 amino acids.

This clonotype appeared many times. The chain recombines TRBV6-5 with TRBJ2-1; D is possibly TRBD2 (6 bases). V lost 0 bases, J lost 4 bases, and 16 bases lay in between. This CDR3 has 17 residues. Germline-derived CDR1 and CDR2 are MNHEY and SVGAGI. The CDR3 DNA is TGTGCCAGCAGTTACTCGGGTGGGGGGAGTGGGTACAATGAGCAGTTCTTC. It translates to CASSYSGGGSGYNEQFF.

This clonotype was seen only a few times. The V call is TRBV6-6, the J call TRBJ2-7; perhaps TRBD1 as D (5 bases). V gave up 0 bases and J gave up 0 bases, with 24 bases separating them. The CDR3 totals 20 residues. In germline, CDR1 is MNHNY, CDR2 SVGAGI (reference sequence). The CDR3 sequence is CASSYSQGIRATVSSYEQYF. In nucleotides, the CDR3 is TGTGCCAGCAGTTACTCCCAGGGAATACGTGCAACGGTGAGCTCCTACGAGCAGTACTTC.

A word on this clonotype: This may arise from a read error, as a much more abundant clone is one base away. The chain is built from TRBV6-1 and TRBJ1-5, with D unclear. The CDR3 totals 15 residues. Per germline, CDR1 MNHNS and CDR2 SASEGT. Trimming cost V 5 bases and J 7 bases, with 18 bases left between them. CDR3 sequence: CASSKRPARRQPQHF. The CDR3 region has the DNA TGTGCCAGCAGTAAACGCCCGGCACGGCGACAGCCCCAGCATTTT.

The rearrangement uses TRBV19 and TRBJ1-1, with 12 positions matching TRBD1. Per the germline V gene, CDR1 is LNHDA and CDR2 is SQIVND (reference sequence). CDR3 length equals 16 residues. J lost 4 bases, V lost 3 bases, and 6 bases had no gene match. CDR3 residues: CASSIWGQGAGTEAFF. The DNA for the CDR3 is TGTGCCAGTAGTATCTGGGGACAGGGGGCAGGCACTGAAGCTTTCTTT.

CDR3 loop: CSARDSKMNTEAFF. The CDR3, as DNA: TGCAGTGCTCGGGACAGCAAGATGAACACTGAAGCTTTCTTT. V gene TRBV20-1 combines with J gene TRBJ1-1; 7 bases fit TRBD1. J lost 0 bases, V lost 5 bases, and 6 bases had no gene match. In germline, CDR1 is DFQATT, CDR2 SNEGSKA (reference sequence). CDR3 length: 14 residues.

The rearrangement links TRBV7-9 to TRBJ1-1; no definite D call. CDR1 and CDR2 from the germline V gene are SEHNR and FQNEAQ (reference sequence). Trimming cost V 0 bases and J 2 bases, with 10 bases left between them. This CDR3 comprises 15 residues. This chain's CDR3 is CASSLAANRNTEAFF. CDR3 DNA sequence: TGTGCCAGCAGCTTAGCCGCTAACAGAAACACTGAAGCTTTCTTT.